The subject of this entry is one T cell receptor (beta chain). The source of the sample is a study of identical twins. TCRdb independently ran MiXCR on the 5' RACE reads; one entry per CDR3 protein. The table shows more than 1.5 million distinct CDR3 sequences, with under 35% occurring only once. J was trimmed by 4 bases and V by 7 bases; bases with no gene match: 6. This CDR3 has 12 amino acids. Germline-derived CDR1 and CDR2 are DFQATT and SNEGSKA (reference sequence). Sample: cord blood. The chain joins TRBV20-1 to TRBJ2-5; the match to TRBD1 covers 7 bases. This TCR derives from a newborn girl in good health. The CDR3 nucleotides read TGCAGTGTCCTCACAGGGGTAGAGACCCAGTACTTC. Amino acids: CSVLTGVETQYF.